The subject of this entry is one TCR beta chain. This clone was picked up one time. No cognate antigen has been identified for it. There are no base qualities to consult, and no much larger clone falls within one base. The data were taken from a study of T cell responses to AZD1222 COVID-19 vaccine listed by TCRdb under 2021. About the study as a whole: TCR sequencing covered fewer than 250 trial participants: some 210 given two doses of AZD1222 and 26 given two doses of MenACWY control vaccine. Trial participants were enrolled by age into 18-55, 56-69 and 70-plus year subgroups, with 148, 28 and 57 TCR-sequenced participants respectively.

The CDR3 regions of human TCRbeta chains were analyzed by immunosequencing. The original methods were these. TCRs in the repertoires were matched against a reference library of SARS-CoV-2-specific TCRs that had been generated with the MIRA antigen-specificity platform. Breadth meant the fraction of unique TCRs that were SARS-CoV-2-associated, whereas depth meant the fraction of total T cells that were SARS-CoV-2-associated. Each spike-specific TCR was assigned to its reactive spike region and to a CD4 or CD8 class using the MIRA data. Log10-transformed breadth and depth values were compared by one-way ANOVA with Sidak's multiple comparisons tests. Not all clones reach the TCRdb copy of this immuneACCESS table, which keeps in-frame sequences only. Checked studies attribute under half of the gap to unresolved V genes and leave the rest unexplained. V, J and clone size reflect that table, while D and trimming were determined from the DNA. For this sample there are more than 100,000 clones; 80% to 95% appear just once. The ten largest clones take up about 8% of the sample.

The time point label corresponds to: about 28 days (+/-7) after the second vaccine dose. AZD1222 recipients whose second dose came at about 4 weeks and those whose second dose came at about 12 weeks were combined into one group, since spike-specific TCR depth and breadth did not differ between the two schedules. The vaccinee samples were drawn from two UK trials, COV001 and COV002, one of which was a single-blind randomized controlled phase 2/3 trial testing AZD1222 (ChAdOx1 nCoV-19) in healthy adults. Trial participant PBMC samples were collected at day 0 and day 28 after the second dose for TCRbeta chain sequencing. Points the paper makes about the study in general: Nearly half of unique spike-specific TCRs reportedly recognized epitopes outside regions mutated in the B.1.351 and B.1.1.7 variants. Participants were mostly white British, with more females than males. The authors suggested clonal diversity may have been underestimated. Conclusions about previously exposed vaccinees are limited, since just 6 or 7 AZD1222 recipients were seropositive for SARS-CoV-2 at baseline. Because no day 14 peak-response samples were available, repertoires were characterized only after the peak T cell response. In the small 56-69-year group, the increase in depth fell short of significance, most likely because of low power. After two AZD1222 doses, both the breadth and the depth of spike-specific TCRs were significantly higher than at day 0 and than in MenACWY recipients. The whole spike protein was spanned by vaccine-associated CD4 TCRs, and dominant responses were seen in regions 160-218 and 743-854.

Relative to germline, V is 1 base shorter and J is 1 base shorter, with 7 bases between their ends. Looking up the germline V gene (reference sequence) yields CDR1 LNHNV and CDR2 YYDKDF. The CDR3 has 14 amino acids, counting the end cysteine and phenylalanine. Here the CDR3 DNA is all that survives: 42 bases in frame from base 1. The source material was peripheral blood, sampled 28 days after the second AZD1222 dose. The receptor's source is an adult who received the AZD1222 COVID-19 vaccine. This chain joins TRBV15 to TRBJ1-1; D gene: possibly TRBD1, on 5 matching bases. This receptor has the CDR3 CATSRGGPNTEAFF. The nucleotide sequence is TGTGCCACCAGCAGAGGGGGCCCGAACACTGAAGCTTTCTTT.